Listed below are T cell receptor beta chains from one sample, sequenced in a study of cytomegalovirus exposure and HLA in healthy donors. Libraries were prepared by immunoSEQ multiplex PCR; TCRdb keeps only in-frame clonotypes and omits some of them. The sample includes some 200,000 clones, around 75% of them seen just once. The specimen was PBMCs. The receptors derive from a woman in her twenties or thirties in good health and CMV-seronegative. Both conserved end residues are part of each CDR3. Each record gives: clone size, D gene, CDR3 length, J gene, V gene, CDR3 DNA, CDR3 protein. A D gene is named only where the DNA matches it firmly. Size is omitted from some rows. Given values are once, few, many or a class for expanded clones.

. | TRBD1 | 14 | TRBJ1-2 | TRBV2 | TGTGCCAGCAGCGCAGGGGGCTTGATGAGTGGCTACACCTTC | CASSAGGLMSGYTF
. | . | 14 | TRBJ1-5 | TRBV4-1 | TGCGCCAGCAGCCAAGAAAGGGAGGGACAGCCCCAGCATTTT | CASSQEREGQPQHF
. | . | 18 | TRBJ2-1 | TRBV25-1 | TGTGCCAGCAGTGGGCGGGGCAGACCACATTCGTTGTCGAATGAGCAGTTCTTC | CASSGRGRPHSLSNEQFF
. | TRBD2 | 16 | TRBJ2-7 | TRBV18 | TGTGCCAGCTCACCGGCCGGGACTAGCGGGCACTACGAGCAGTACTTC | CASSPAGTSGHYEQYF
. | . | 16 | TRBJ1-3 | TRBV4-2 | TGTGCCAGCAGCCGCAGAGCACAGAGCTCTGGAAACACCATATATTTT | CASSRRAQSSGNTIYF
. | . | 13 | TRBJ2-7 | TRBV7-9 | TGTGCCAGCAGCTTAGCGGACACCTACGAGCAGTACTTC | CASSLADTYEQYF
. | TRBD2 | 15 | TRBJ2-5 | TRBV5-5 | TGTGCCAGCAGCTTCCTTAGCGGGTTTGAAGAGACCCAGTACTTC | CASSFLSGFEETQYF
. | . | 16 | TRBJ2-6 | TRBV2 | TGTGCCAGCAGCGAAACGTATAGCTCTGGGGCCAACGTCCTGACTTTC | CASSETYSSGANVLTF
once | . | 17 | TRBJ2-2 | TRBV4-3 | TGCGCCAGCAGCCCGTGGGGCGGTACGTCGAACACCGGGGAGCTGTTTTTT | CASSPWGGTSNTGELFF
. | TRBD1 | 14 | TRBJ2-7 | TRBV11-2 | TGTGCCAGCAGCTCGTGGACAGGGGTGAACGAGCAGTACTTC | CASSSWTGVNEQYF
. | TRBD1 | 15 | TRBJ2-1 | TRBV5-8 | TGTGCCAGCAGCTTGGGACAGGGGGCGTACAATGAGCAGTTCTTC | CASSLGQGAYNEQFF
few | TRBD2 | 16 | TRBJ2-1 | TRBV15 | TGTGCCACCAGAAGGCGACCGGGGGGGAGAATACATGAGCAGTTCTTC | CATRRRPGGRIHEQFF
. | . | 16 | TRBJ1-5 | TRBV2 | TGTGCCAGCAGTGATATCCTTGGGAGGATTGATCAGCCCCAGCATTTT | CASSDILGRIDQPQHF
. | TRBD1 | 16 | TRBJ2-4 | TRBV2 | TGTGCCAGCAGTGAACGGGACAGGGGTCTCCAAAACATTCAGTACTTC | CASSERDRGLQNIQYF
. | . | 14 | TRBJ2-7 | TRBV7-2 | TGTGCCAGCAGCTTTGGGGGCCCCGGGTACGAGCAGTACTTC | CASSFGGPGYEQYF
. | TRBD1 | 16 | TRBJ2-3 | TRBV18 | TGTGCCAGCTCACCACAGGGGGCTGGAGGCACAGATACGCAGTATTTT | CASSPQGAGGTDTQYF
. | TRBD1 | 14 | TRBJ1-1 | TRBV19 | TGTGCCAGTAGTTGGGGACAGCCAAACACTGAAGCTTTCTTT | CASSWGQPNTEAFF
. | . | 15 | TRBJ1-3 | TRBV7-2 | TGTGCCAGCAGCTTACGCCAGAACTCTGGAAACACCATATATTTT | CASSLRQNSGNTIYF
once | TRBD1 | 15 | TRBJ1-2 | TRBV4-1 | TGCGCCAGCAGCCAAGATCGGACAGGGGCTTCTGGCTACACCTTC | CASSQDRTGASGYTF
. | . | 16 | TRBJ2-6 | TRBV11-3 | TGTGCCAGCAGCTTAGGAGGGTCTTCTGGGGCCAACGTCCTGACTTTC | CASSLGGSSGANVLTF
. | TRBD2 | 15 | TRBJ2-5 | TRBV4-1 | TGCGCCAGCAGCCTACTAGCGGGGAATAAAGAGACCCAGTACTTC | CASSLLAGNKETQYF
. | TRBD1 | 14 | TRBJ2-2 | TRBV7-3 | TGTGCCAGCAGCTTAAAGACAGGGACCGGGGAGCTGTTTTTT | CASSLKTGTGELFF
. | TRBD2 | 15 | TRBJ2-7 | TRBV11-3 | TGTGCCAGCAGCCGGGGGGGGCCGATTACCTACGAGCAGTACTTC | CASSRGGPITYEQYF
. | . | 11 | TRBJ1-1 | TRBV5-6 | TGTGCCAGCAGCTCACGGGGTGAAGCTTTCTTT | CASSSRGEAFF
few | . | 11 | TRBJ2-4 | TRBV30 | TGTGCCGGGTCTAGATTAAACATTCAGTACTTC | CAGSRLNIQYF
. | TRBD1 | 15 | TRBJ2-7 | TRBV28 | TGTGCCAGCAAGCCCCAGACAGGGTGGGACTACGAGCAGTACTTC | CASKPQTGWDYEQYF
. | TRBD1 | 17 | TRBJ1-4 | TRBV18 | TGTGCCAGCTCACCACATTCCTTGACAGGGGATAATGAAAAACTGTTTTTT | CASSPHSLTGDNEKLFF
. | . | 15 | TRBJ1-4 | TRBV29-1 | TGCAGCGTTGGCGGGCGGGGAGAACCTAATGAAAAACTGTTTTTT | CSVGGRGEPNEKLFF
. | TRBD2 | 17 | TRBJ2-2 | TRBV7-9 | TGTGCCAGCAGCCTTGACTCTAGCGGGAGGGACACCGGGGAGCTGTTTTTT | CASSLDSSGRDTGELFF
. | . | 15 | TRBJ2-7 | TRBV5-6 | TGTGCCAGCAGCCTGACTGGCGGCCTTTCCTACGAGCAGTACTTC | CASSLTGGLSYEQYF
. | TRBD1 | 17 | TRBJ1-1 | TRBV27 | TGTGCCAGCAGGGGTCGACAGGGGGCCCCGGATAACACTGAAGCTTTCTTT | CASRGRQGAPDNTEAFF
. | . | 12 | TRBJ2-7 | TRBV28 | TGTGCCAGCAGGCCCGGGGGCTACGAGCAGTACTTC | CASRPGGYEQYF
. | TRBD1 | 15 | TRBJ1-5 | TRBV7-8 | TGTGCCAGCAGCTTCGGGCAGGGGGCCTATCAGCCCCAGCATTTT | CASSFGQGAYQPQHF
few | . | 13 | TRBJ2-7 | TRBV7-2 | TGTGCCAGCAGCTTTGTTAGGGGCTACGAGCAGTACTTC | CASSFVRGYEQYF
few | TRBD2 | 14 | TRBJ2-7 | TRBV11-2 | TGTGCCAGCAGCTTAGTCGGGGGGAACTACGAGCAGTACTTC | CASSLVGGNYEQYF
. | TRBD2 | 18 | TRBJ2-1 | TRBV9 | TGTGCCAGCAGCGTAAGTTCTGGCGGGAGGAGCTCCTACAATGAGCAGTTCTTC | CASSVSSGGRSSYNEQFF
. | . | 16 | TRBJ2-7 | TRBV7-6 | TGTGCCAGCAGCTTTCAGTACAGGGAGAGAAGCCACGAGCAGTACTTC | CASSFQYRERSHEQYF
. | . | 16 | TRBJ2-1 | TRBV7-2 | TGTGCCAGCAGCTGGGGGCTAGCTCCACTAGAGGGAAAGCAGTTCTTC | CASSWGLAPLEGKQFF
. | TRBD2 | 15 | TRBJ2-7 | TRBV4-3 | TGCGCCAGCAGCCTGACGGGAGGAAGCTCCTACGAGCAGTACTTC | CASSLTGGSSYEQYF
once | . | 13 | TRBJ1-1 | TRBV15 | TGTGCCCTTTCTTGGGACATGAACACTGAAGCTTTCTTT | CALSWDMNTEAFF
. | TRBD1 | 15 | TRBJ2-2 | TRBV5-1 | TGCGCCAGCAGCTTGGAGGGGGCAGACACCGGGGAGCTGTTTTTT | CASSLEGADTGELFF
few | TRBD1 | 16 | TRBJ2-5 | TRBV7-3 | TGTGCCAGCAGCTTGTTTGCCCAGGGGGCCAGAGAGACCCAGTACTTC | CASSLFAQGARETQYF
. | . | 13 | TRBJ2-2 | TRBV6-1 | TGTGCCAGCAGTGATACGGGGACCGGGGAGCTGTTTTTT | CASSDTGTGELFF
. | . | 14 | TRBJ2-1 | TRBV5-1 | TGCGCCAGCAGCCGGCAGGGCACCTACAATGAGCAGTTCTTC | CASSRQGTYNEQFF
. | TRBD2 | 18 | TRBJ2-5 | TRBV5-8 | TGTGCCAGCAGCGTGTCCGGGACTAGCGGGCCCCGCCAAGAGACCCAGTACTTC | CASSVSGTSGPRQETQYF
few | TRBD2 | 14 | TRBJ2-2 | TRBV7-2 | TGTGCCAGCAGCGTTGGGACTACCGCAGGGGAGCTGTTTTTT | CASSVGTTAGELFF
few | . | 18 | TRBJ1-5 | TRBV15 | TGTGCCACCAGCAGATCGAGGGGGATCTCGGTTAGCAATCAGCCCCAGCATTTT | CATSRSRGISVSNQPQHF
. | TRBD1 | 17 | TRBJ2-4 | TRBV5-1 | TGCGCCAGCAGCCTCGAAGGGGACAGACTAGCCAAAAACATTCAGTACTTC | CASSLEGDRLAKNIQYF
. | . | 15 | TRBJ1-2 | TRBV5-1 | TGCGCCAGCAGCTTGGCCAGGGCAGGGGACTATGGCTACACCTTC | CASSLARAGDYGYTF
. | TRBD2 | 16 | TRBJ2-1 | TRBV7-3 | TGTGCCAGCAGCTTAACTGGCGGGAGGGCCTGGGCTGAGCAGTTCTTC | CASSLTGGRAWAEQFF
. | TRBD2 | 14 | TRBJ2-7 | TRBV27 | TGTGCCAGCAGTTTACGGCGGGAGGAGTACGAGCAGTACTTC | CASSLRREEYEQYF
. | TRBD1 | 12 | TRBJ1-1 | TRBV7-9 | TGTGCCAGCAGCTTAACAGGGGCTGAAGCTTTCTTT | CASSLTGAEAFF
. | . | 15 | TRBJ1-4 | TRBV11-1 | TGTGCCAGCAGCTTGGGGAGAGGAAGATATGAAAAACTGTTTTTT | CASSLGRGRYEKLFF
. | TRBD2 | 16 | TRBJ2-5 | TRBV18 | TGTGCCAGCTCACCACTTCGGGGGGGCGCGGGAGAGACCCAGTACTTC | CASSPLRGGAGETQYF